This TCR beta chain was found in a study of identical twins. cDNA carried unique molecular identifiers, and a universal primer site was added by template switching. TCRdb redid the calling of the 5' RACE reads with MiXCR, one entry per CDR3 protein. The table has about 530,000 distinct CDR3 sequences, over 12% seen once. Study-level results: Zero-insertion analyses were open to partial confounding by invariant MAIT and iNKT cells. Instead of following the same donors, the conclusions were based on cross-sectional statistical analysis. Alpha sequences out of frame and shared by twins had excess low generation probability.

This clonotype was found many times. What it binds is not known. This same sample was also taken into another study, of yellow fever vaccine responses in identical twins.

The TCR originated in a woman aged 18-30 years in good health. The sequenced sample consisted of CD4+ T cells sorted from blood.

CDR3 residues: CASSFFRENTEAFF. Here the CDR3 DNA reads TGTGCCAGCAGTTTTTTTCGCGAGAACACTGAAGCTTTCTTT. This chain links TRBV6-2 or TRBV6-3 with TRBJ1-1; D ambiguous. Trimming shortened V by 4 bases and J by 1 base, and 10 bases separated the two germline ends. CDR1 MNHEY and CDR2 SVGEGT come from the germline V gene. The CDR3 covers 14 residues.